This T cell receptor (beta chain) was sequenced for a study of cytomegalovirus exposure and HLA in healthy donors. Findings and caveats of the study: A list of 150 or so TCR beta chains associated with cytomegalovirus was given.

Germline V lookup: CDR1 SGHDT, CDR2 YYEEEE. Trimming took 4 bases from V and 5 from J; bases not matched to a gene: 21. The CDR3 has 18 amino acids. Sequencing was performed with immunoSEQ multiplex PCR; in TCRdb, only in-frame clones are kept and a portion is missing. The table lists fewer than 200,000 clones, around nine tenths of them singletons. Concerning this clone: Its antigen is not identified.

The receptor's source is a woman in her thirties in good health and CMV-seronegative. The specimen sequenced was PBMCs. The gene calls are TRBV5-6 and TRBJ2-7; 7 bases map to TRBD1. The CDR3 nucleotides are TGTGCCAGCAGCACCGAACCGACCCGAGGGGGCTTTTTTGACGAGCAGTACTTC. It is translated as CASSTEPTRGGFFDEQYF.